This entry concerns a single TCR beta chain. Its recognized antigen is unknown. No qualities accompany the bases; no much larger clone lies one base away. Using the deep immunoSEQ assay, multiplex PCR amplified TCR CDR3 regions from genomic DNA. Extracted genomic DNA from each cell subset was spread evenly across all wells of several immunoSEQ 96-well plates, with each plate serving as a replicate. For unsorted PBMC, each replicate PCR was loaded with about 270 ng genomic DNA, equivalent to tens of thousands of T cell genomes. Ten immunoSEQ deep assay plates were used to sequence the unsorted PBMC genomic DNA. Purified libraries were measured with a Qubit 3.0 fluorometer, size-checked on a Bioanalyzer 2100, and measured again with the KAPA Library Quantification kit. Every immunoSEQ 96-well plate was sequenced on a separate single-read 150-cycle Illumina NextSeq 550 flow cell. The authors' pipeline ran thus. The immunoSEQ output contained only junctional sequences without quality scores, so filtering could not match that applied to full-length reads. To assign V/J genes and CDR3, sequences were annotated against IMGT germline references using PyIR, a Python wrapper for IgBLAST v1.9. Reads were removed for weak V/J assignments (E-value above 1e-6), missing CDR3, stop codons, out-of-frame junctions, or ambiguous translated residues. A V3J clonotype was defined by an identical inferred V gene, J gene, and CDR3 amino acid sequence. Percentage overlap between repertoires was calculated by dividing the number of shared unique clonotypes by the size of the smaller repertoire. Three approaches were used to assess repertoire richness: RTK rarefaction, the Chao1 estimator, and Recon v2.1 estimates of unobserved clonotypes. Not all clones reach the TCRdb copy of this immuneACCESS table, which keeps in-frame sequences only. Checked studies attribute under half of the gap to unresolved V genes and leave the rest unexplained. Clonal size and the V and J genes are those of that table, whereas D and trimming came from the DNA. A total of about 510,000 clones appear in this sample, 79% of them only once. Of the sample, over 10% falls within the top ten clones.

The source of the sample is a study of shared clonotypes between healthy human individuals (dated by TCRdb to between 2020 and 2021). Notes on the research overall: The cohort included a few men and a couple of women between 18 and 49 years of age. To increase sequencing depth and limit assay-specific biases, TCR repertoire library preparation and sequencing were carried out by different laboratories using diverse techniques. To estimate repertoire size and how much clonotypes are shared between individuals, the study performed deep sequencing of blood TCR repertoires from roughly five healthy adults. Between about 0.94 and 8.9 billion PBMCs per donor were obtained by leukapheresis.

The CDR3 spans 12 residues, from the cysteine through the phenylalanine. The only DNA kept is the CDR3, 36 bases in frame from the first base. V is pared back by 7 bases and J by 3 bases, with 9 bases lying between the germline termini. Per the germline V gene (reference sequence), SEHNR is the CDR1 and FQNEAQ is the CDR2. General study outcomes and caveats: Sampling was restricted to blood, and TCR repertoires in tissue are likely to differ from TCR repertoires in blood. Pairwise subsampling indicated that sequencing depth was expected to affect the degree of clonotype sharing among donors. Because the study included a small number of donors, the genetic and exposure-history diversity represented was limited.

Donors were healthy HIV-negative adults with no recently reported acute infections or vaccinations. All donors were Caucasian adults living in Nashville, Tennessee, USA. For unsorted samples, 75 million to 90 million PBMCs were counted, and genomic DNA was extracted using the QIAamp DNA Blood Mini kit. Blood was obtained by leukapheresis, after which PBMCs were separated by Ficoll-Histopaque density gradient centrifugation and cryopreserved in liquid nitrogen vapor phase. This receptor chain uses TRBV7-9 and TRBJ1-2; the D region possibly corresponds to TRBD1 (6 bases align). This receptor was obtained from a woman in her thirties or forties in good health. Some clones in this sample may be carry-over from other donors' samples. Sequenced material: PBMCs. CDR3 sequence: CASTPGDYGYTF. The DNA reads as follows: TGTGCCAGCACCCCAGGGGACTATGGCTACACCTTC.